This TCR beta chain was captured in a study of control samples from healthy donors and cancer patients. Profiling relied on immunoSEQ multiplex PCR, and the TCRdb table lists in-frame clones only, not all of them. The data show some 82,000 clones, roughly 86% seen once. Germline loops: CDR1 SGHRS, CDR2 YFSETQ. The V gene end was trimmed by 4 bases and the J gene end by 5 bases; junction bases not matched to a gene: 7. The CDR3 covers 14 residues. The receptor's source is a man aged 45-65 years in good health. The V gene is TRBV5-1, the J gene TRBJ1-1, with TRBD1 matching over 8 bases. Sequenced sample: blood. CDR3 in DNA: TGCGCCAGCAGCAAGACAGGGGTCGGTACTGAAGCTTTCTTT. Translated, it gives CASSKTGVGTEAFF.